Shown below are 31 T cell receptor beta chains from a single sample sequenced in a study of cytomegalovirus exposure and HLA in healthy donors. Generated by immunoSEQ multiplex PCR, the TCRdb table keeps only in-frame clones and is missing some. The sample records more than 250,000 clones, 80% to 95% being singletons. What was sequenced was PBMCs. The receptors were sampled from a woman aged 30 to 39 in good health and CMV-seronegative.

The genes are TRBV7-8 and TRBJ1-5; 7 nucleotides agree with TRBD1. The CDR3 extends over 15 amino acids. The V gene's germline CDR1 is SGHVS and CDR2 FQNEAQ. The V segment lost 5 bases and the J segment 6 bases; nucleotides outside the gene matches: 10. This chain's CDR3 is CASSRNHRGGQPQHF. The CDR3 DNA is TGTGCCAGCAGCCGCAACCACAGGGGAGGTCAGCCCCAGCATTTT.

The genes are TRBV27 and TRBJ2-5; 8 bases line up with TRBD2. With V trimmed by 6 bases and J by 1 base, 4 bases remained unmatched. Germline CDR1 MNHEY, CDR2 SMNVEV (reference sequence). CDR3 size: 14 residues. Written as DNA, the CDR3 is TGTGCCAGCAGCCCGAGCGGGAGCCAAGAGACCCAGTACTTC. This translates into CASSPSGSQETQYF.

Here the CDR3 reads CASKKSGFRSYEQYF. Here the CDR3 DNA reads TGCGCCAGCAAAAAATCGGGGTTTAGGTCCTACGAGCAGTACTTC. The chain employs TRBV23-1 and TRBJ2-7, with D maybe TRBD2 (5 bases). TRBV23-1 counts as an open reading frame of uncertain function. V gave up 7 bases and J gave up 1 base, with 17 bases separating them. The CDR3 has 15 residues.

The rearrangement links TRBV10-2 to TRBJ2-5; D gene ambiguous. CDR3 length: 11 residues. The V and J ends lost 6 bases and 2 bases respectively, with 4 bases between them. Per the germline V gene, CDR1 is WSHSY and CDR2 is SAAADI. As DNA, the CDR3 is TGCGCCAGCAGATGGCAAGAGACCCAGTACTTC. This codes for CASRWQETQYF.

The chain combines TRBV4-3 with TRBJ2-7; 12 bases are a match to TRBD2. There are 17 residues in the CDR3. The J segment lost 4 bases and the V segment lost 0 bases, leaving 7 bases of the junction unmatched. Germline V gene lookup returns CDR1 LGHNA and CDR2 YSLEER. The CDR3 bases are TGCGCCAGCAGCCAAGATTGGACTAGCGGGATAGAATACGAGCAGTACTTC. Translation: CASSQDWTSGIEYEQYF.

In DNA form, the CDR3 reads TGTGCCAGCAGCTCCGGGACAGAGTACAATGAGCAGTTCTTC. Translating gives CASSSGTEYNEQFF. V and J are TRBV11-2 and TRBJ2-1, with 7 positions matching TRBD1. Trimming took 4 bases from V and 4 from J; bases not matched to a gene: 4. The length of the CDR3 is 14 residues. CDR1 SGHAT and CDR2 FQNNGV come from the germline V gene.

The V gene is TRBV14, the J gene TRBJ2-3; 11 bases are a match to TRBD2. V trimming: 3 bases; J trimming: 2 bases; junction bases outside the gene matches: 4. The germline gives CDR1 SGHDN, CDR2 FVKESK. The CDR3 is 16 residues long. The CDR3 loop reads CASSHRTSGSTDTQYF. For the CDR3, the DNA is TGTGCCAGCAGCCACCGGACTAGCGGGTCCACAGATACGCAGTATTTT.

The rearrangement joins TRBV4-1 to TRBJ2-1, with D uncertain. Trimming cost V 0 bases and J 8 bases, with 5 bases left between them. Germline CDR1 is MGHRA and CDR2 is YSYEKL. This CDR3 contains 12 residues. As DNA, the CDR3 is TGCGCCAGCAGCCAAGATCCCCATGAGCAGTTCTTC. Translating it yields CASSQDPHEQFF.

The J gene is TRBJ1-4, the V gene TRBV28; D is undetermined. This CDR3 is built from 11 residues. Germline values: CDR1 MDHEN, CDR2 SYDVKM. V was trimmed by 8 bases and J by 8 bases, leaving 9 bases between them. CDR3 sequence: CASAEEEKLFF. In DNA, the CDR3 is TGTGCCAGCGCTGAGGAGGAAAAACTGTTTTTT.

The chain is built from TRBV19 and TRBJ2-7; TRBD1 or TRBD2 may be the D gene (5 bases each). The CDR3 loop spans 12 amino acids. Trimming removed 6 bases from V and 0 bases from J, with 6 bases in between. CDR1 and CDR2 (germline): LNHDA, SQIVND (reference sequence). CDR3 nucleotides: TGTGCCAGTAGGGGGGACTCCTACGAGCAGTACTTC. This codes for CASRGDSYEQYF. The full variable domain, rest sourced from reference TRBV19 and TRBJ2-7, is DGGITQSPKYLFRKEGQNVTLSCEQNLNHDAMYWYRQDPGQGLRLIYYSQIVNDFQKGDIAEGYSVSREKKESFPLTVTSAQKNPTAFYLCASRGDSYEQYFGPGTRLTVT.

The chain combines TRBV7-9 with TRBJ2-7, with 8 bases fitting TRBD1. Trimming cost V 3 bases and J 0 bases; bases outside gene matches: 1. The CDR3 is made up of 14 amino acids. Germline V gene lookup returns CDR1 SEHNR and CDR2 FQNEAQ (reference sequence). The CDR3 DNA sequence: TGTGCCAGCAGCTTCGGACAGGGCTCCTACGAGCAGTACTTC. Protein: CASSFGQGSYEQYF.

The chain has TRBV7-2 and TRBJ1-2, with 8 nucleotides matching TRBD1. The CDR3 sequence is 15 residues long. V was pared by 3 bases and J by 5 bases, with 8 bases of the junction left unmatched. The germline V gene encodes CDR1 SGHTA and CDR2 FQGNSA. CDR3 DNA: TGTGCCAGCAGCTTTACAGGGGGGGCATGGTATGGCTACACCTTC. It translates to CASSFTGGAWYGYTF.

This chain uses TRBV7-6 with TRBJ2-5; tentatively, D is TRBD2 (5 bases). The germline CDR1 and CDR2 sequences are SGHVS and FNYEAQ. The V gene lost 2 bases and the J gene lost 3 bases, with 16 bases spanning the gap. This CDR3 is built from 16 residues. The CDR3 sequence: CASSLSSTPGKETQYF. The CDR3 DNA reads TGTGCCAGCAGCTTAAGCTCGACACCGGGGAAAGAGACCCAGTACTTC.

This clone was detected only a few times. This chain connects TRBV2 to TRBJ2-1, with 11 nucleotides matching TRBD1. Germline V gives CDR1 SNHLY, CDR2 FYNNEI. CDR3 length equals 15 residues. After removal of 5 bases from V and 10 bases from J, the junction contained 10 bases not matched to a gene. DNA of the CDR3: TGTGCCAGCAGTCCCGGGGGACAGGGGGTAGAGGAGCAGTTCTTC. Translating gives CASSPGGQGVEEQFF.

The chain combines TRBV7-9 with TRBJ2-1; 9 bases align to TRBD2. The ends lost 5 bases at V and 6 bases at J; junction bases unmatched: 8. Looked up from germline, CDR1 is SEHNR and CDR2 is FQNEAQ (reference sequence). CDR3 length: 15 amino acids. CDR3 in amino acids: CASSPGASGTNEQFF. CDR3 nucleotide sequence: TGTGCCAGCAGCCCAGGGGCTAGCGGGACCAATGAGCAGTTCTTC.

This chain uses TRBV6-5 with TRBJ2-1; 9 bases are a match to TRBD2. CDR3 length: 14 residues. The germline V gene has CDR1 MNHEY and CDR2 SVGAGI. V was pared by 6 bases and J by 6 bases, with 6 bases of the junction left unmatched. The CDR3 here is CASSLAGSINEQFF. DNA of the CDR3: TGTGCCAGCAGCCTAGCGGGGAGCATCAATGAGCAGTTCTTC.

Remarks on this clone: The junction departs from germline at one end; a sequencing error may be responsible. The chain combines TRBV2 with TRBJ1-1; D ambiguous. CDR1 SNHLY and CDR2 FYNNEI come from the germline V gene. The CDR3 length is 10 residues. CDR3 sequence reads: CASSEEKECF. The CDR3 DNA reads TGTGCCAGCAGTGAGGAAAAGGAGTGCTTT.

The CDR3 is CASSQTGTESYEQYF. In nucleotides, the CDR3 is TGTGCCAGCAGCCAGACCGGGACAGAGTCCTACGAGCAGTACTTC. The rearrangement joins TRBV7-6 to TRBJ2-7; TRBD1 matches 7 bases. This CDR3 spans 15 amino acids. J lost 1 base, V lost 5 bases, and 8 bases had no gene match. CDR1 and CDR2 from the germline V gene are SGHVS and FNYEAQ.

The chain's CDR3 is CASSLWDSNQPQHF. As DNA, the CDR3 is TGTGCCAGCAGTCTCTGGGACAGCAATCAGCCCCAGCATTTT. J is TRBJ1-5 and V is TRBV2; a possible D gene is TRBD1 (5 bases). CDR1 SNHLY and CDR2 FYNNEI come from the germline V gene. V lost 5 bases to trimming and J lost 1 base, with 9 bases between them. CDR3 length: 14 residues.

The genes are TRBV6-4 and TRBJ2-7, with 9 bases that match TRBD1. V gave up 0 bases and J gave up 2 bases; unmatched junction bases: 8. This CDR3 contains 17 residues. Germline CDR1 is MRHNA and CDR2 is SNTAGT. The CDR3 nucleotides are TGTGCCAGCAGTGACTCGATAGGGACAGGGACGCCCTACGAGCAGTACTTC. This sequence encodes CASSDSIGTGTPYEQYF.

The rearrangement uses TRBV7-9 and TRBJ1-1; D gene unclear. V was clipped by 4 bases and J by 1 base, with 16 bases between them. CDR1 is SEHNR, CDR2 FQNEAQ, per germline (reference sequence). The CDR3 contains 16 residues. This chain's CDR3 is CASSWEKGIGNTEAFF. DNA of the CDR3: TGTGCCAGCAGCTGGGAAAAGGGTATCGGGAACACTGAAGCTTTCTTT.

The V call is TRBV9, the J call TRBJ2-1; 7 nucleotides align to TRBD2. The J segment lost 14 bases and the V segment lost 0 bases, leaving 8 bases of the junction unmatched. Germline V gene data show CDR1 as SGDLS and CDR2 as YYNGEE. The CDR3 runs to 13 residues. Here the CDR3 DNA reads TGTGCCAGCAGCGTAGGTCGGGGAGGGAGGGAGTTCTTC. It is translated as CASSVGRGGREFF. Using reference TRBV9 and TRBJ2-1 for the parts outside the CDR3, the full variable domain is DSGVTQTPKHLITATGQRVTLRCSPRSGDLSVYWYQQSLDQGLQFLIQYYNGEERAKGNILERFSAQQFPDLHSELNLSSLELGDSALYFCASSVGRGGREFFGPGTRLTVL.

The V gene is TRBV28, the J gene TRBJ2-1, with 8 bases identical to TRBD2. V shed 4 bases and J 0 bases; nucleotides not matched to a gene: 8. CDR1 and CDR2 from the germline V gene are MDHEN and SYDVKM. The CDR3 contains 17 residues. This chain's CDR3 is CASSSPGLEDSYNEQFF. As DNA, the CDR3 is TGTGCCAGCAGTTCTCCGGGACTAGAGGACTCCTACAATGAGCAGTTCTTC. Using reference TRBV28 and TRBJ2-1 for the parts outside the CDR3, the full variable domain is DVKVTQSSRYLVKRTGEKVFLECVQDMDHENMFWYRQDPGLGLRLIYFSYDVKMKEKGDIPEGYSVSREKKERFSLILESASTNQTSMYLCASSSPGLEDSYNEQFFGPGTRLTVL.

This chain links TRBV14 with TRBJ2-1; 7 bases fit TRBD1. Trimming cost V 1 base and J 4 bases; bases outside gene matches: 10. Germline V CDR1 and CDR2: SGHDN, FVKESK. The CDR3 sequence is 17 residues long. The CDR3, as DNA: TGTGCCAGCAGCCAAGGTTCAAGGGACAGCCCTTACAATGAGCAGTTCTTC. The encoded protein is CASSQGSRDSPYNEQFF.

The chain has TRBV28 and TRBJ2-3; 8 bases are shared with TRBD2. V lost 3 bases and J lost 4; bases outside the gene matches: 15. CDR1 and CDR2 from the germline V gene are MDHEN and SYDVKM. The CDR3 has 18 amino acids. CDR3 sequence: CASSLTPRAAGGADTQYF. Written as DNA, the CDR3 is TGTGCCAGCAGTTTGACCCCACGGGCCGCGGGAGGTGCAGATACGCAGTATTTT.

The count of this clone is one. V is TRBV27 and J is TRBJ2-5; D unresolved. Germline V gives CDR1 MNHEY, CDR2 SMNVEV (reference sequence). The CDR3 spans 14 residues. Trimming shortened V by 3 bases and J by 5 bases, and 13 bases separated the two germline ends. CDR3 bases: TGTGCCAGCAGTTTCACTGACATGCGTGAGACCCAGTACTTC. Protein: CASSFTDMRETQYF.

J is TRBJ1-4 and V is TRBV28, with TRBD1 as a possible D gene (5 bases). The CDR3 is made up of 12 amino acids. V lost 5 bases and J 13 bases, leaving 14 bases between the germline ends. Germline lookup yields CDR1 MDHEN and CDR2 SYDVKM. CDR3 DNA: TGTGCCAGCAGTCTAGGGGTTACGGGACTGTTTTTT. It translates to CASSLGVTGLFF.

In nucleotides, the CDR3 is TGCAGCGTTGGCCCCGCGGACAGGGTCACAGATACGCAGTATTTT. Residues: CSVGPADRVTDTQYF. V gene TRBV29-1 combines with J gene TRBJ2-3; 8 nucleotides match TRBD1. Trimming cost V 4 bases and J 2 bases; bases outside gene matches: 8. CDR3 length: 15 amino acids. CDR1 and CDR2 (germline): SQVTM, ANQGSEA.

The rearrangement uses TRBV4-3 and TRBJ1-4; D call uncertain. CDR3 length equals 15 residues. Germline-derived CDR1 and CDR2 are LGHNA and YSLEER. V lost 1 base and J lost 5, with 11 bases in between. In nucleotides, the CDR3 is TGCGCCAGCAGCCAAGGGTACCAGGCCAATGAAAAACTGTTTTTT. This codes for CASSQGYQANEKLFF.

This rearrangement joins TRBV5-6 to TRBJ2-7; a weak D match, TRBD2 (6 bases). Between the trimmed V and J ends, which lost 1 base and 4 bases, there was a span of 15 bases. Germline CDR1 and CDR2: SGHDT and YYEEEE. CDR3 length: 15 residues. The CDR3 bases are TGTGCCAGCAGCTTGCGACGGGAGATGTGGTACGAGCAGTACTTC. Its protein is CASSLRREMWYEQYF.

CDR3 in amino acids: CSVASQGRTEAFF. CDR3 nucleotide sequence: TGCAGCGTTGCCTCCCAGGGGCGAACTGAAGCTTTCTTT. This chain links TRBV29-1 with TRBJ1-1; possibly TRBD1 for D (6 bases). The ends were cut back, 4 bases at V and 5 bases at J, with 14 bases in the middle. This CDR3 has 13 amino acids. Looked up from germline, CDR1 is SQVTM and CDR2 is ANQGSEA.